A single sample gave rise to the 7 T cell receptor beta chains below, sequenced in a study of CD8 T cells in ankylosing spondylitis. TCRdb redid the calling of the 5' RACE reads with MiXCR, one entry per CDR3 protein. Of almost 45,000 distinct CDR3 sequences detected, approximately 9.9% appear once; the ten largest clones hold over 1.1%. The sequenced sample consisted of blood, either unsorted or a sorted T cell fraction (not recorded which). The receptors were sampled from a male donor with ankylosing spondylitis or in good health (not recorded which).

This clonotype was seen repeatedly, ten times or more. The V gene is TRBV20-1, the J gene TRBJ2-7; TRBD1 agrees at 8 bases. The CDR3 loop spans 15 amino acids. V was pared by 0 bases and J by 4 bases, with 8 bases of the junction left unmatched. Looked up from germline, CDR1 is DFQATT and CDR2 is SNEGSKA (reference sequence). CDR3 region: CSARDPRQGRYEQYF. In DNA, the CDR3 is TGCAGTGCTAGAGATCCAAGACAGGGGAGATACGAGCAGTACTTC.

There are many counts of this clonotype. The chain recombines TRBV2 with TRBJ2-4, with D possibly being TRBD2 (5 bases). The length of the CDR3 is 14 residues. Trimming removed 5 bases at V and 9 bases at J, with 17 bases between. CDR1 and CDR2 (germline): SNHLY, FYNNEI. Here the CDR3 reads CASSPGLVPPIQYF. CDR3 DNA: TGTGCCAGCAGTCCCGGACTCGTCCCGCCCATTCAGTACTTC.

The V call is TRBV30, the J call TRBJ1-1; no reliable D call. CDR1 and CDR2 (germline): GTSNPN, SVGIG (reference sequence). V lost 0 bases and J 0 bases, leaving 8 bases between the germline ends. The CDR3 loop spans 14 amino acids. The CDR3: CAWSVQLMNTEAFF. CDR3 nucleotides: TGTGCCTGGAGTGTACAGCTTATGAACACTGAAGCTTTCTTT.

This clonotype was recorded at least ten times. J is TRBJ2-1 and V is TRBV4-2; TRBD1 might be the D (6 bases). The CDR3 runs 15 residues. The V end was cut by 1 base, the J end by 16 bases, with 23 bases between. CDR1 LGHNA and CDR2 YNFKEQ come from the germline V gene. The CDR3 DNA follows: TGTGCCAGCAGCCAAGTGCAGGGATGGGGGAGAGGGGGATTCTTC. This translates into CASSQVQGWGRGGFF.

This clonotype was observed a handful of times. The rearrangement joins TRBV5-1 to TRBJ2-2, with TRBD1 as a possible D gene (6 bases). The CDR3 has 17 residues. The germline V gene has CDR1 SGHRS and CDR2 YFSETQ. Trimming took 4 bases from V and 1 from J, leaving 17 bases between them. This chain's CDR3 is CASSADRKGLNTGELFF. CDR3 bases: TGCGCCAGCAGCGCAGACAGGAAGGGGCTGAACACCGGGGAGCTGTTTTTT.

The V gene is TRBV6-2 or TRBV6-3, the J gene TRBJ1-1; D is ambiguous. Deletions cut 7 bases from V and 6 bases from J, with 15 bases between. Germline V gives CDR1 MNHEY, CDR2 SVGEGT. This CDR3 is 13 amino acids long. CDR3 loop: CASTISSYSEAFF. The CDR3 DNA sequence: TGTGCCAGCACCATATCGAGTTATTCTGAAGCTTTCTTT.

This chain links TRBV3-1 with TRBJ2-5; D may be TRBD2 (6 bases). V gave up 2 bases and J gave up 7 bases, with 29 bases separating them. Germline-derived CDR1 and CDR2 are LGHDT and YNNKEL (reference sequence). This CDR3 has 19 residues. DNA for the CDR3: TGTGCCAGCAGCCAACTGGGCGTCGGGGGATGGACGCAAGAAGGGACCCAGTACTTC. Encoded protein: CASSQLGVGGWTQEGTQYF.